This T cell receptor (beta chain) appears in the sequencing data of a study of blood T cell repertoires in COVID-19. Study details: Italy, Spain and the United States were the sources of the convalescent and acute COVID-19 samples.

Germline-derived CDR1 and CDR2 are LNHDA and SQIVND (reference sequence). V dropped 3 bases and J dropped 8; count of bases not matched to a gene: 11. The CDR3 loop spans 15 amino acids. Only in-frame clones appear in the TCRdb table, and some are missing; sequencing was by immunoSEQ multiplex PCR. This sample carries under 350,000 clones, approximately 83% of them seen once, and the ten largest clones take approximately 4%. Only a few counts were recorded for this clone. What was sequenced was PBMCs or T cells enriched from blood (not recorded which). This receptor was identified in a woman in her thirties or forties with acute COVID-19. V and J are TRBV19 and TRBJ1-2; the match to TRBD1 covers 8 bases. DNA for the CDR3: TGTGCCAGTAGTATCCCGGACAGGGCCCAGCGGGGCTACACCTTC. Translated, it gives CASSIPDRAQRGYTF.